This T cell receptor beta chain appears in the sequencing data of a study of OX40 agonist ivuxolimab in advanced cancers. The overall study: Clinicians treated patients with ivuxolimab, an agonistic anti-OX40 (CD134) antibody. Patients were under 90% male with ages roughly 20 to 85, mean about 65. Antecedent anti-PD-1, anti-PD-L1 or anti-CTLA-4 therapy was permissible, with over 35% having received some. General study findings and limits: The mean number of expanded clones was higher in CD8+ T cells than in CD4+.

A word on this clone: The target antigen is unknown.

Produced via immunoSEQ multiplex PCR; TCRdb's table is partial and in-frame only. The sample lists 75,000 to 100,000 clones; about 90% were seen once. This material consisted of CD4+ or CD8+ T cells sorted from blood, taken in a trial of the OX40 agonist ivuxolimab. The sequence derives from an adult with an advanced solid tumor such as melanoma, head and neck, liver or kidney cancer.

DNA of the CDR3: TGTGCCAGCAGCCAAGGGCGATATTCGACTAGCGGCACCTGGAATGAGCAGTTCTTC. Amino acids: CASSQGRYSTSGTWNEQFF. The rearrangement links TRBV4-2 to TRBJ2-1; 9 bases are a match to TRBD2. Germline V gives CDR1 LGHNA, CDR2 YNFKEQ. V lost 1 base and J lost 7; bases outside the gene matches: 17. This CDR3 is 19 amino acids long.